These T cell receptor beta chains were read from a single sample in a study of OX40 agonist ivuxolimab in advanced cancers. Repertoires were generated with immunoSEQ multiplex PCR, while TCRdb's copy carries only in-frame clones and drops some. Among 65,000 to 70,000 clones, 90% were seen once, and the ten largest hold roughly a tenth. Sample: CD4+ or CD8+ T cells sorted from blood, taken in a trial of the OX40 agonist ivuxolimab. The receptor source for this set is an adult with an advanced solid tumor such as melanoma, head and neck, liver or kidney cancer. CDR3s include the opening cysteine and the closing phenylalanine or tryptophan. Fields, in order: CDR3 protein, CDR3 DNA, clone size, J gene, D gene, V gene. A D gene is named only where the DNA matches it firmly. Only some rows state a clone size, as once, few, many or a class for expanded clones.

CASSLRGASGANVLTF | TGTGCCAGCAGCTTACGCGGCGCCTCTGGGGCCAACGTCCTGACTTTC | . | TRBJ2-6 | . | TRBV7-2
CASSKEKGLSSYEQYF | TGTGCCAGCAGCAAAGAAAAGGGCCTCTCCTCCTACGAGCAGTACTTC | once | TRBJ2-7 | . | TRBV21-1
CSASNTDTQYF | TGCAGCGCTTCCAACACAGATACGCAGTATTTT | . | TRBJ2-3 | . | TRBV29-1
CASSLAPSYEQYF | TGTGCCAGCAGCTTAGCACCCTCCTACGAGCAGTACTTC | . | TRBJ2-7 | . | TRBV11-3
CASGLGTSVNEQFF | TGTGCTAGTGGTTTGGGGACTAGCGTCAATGAGCAATTCTTC | . | TRBJ2-1 | TRBD2 | TRBV12-5
CASSLDPGQPQHF | TGTGCCAGCAGCTTAGACCCGGGTCAGCCCCAGCATTTT | . | TRBJ1-5 | . | TRBV7-9
CASSITTGSEAFF | TGTGCCAGCAGCATAACGACAGGATCTGAAGCTTTCTTT | . | TRBJ1-1 | . | TRBV9
CASGSGTSDEQFF | TGTGCCAGTGGGTCTGGGACTTCAGATGAGCAGTTCTTC | . | TRBJ2-1 | . | TRBV11-3
CASRRQDNQPQHF | TGTGCCAGTAGAAGACAGGACAATCAGCCCCAGCATTTT | . | TRBJ1-5 | . | TRBV19
CASSPLQSAPKQYF | TGTGCCAGCAGCCCACTCCAGTCGGCTCCCAAGCAGTACTTC | . | TRBJ2-5 | . | TRBV7-2
CASSFAASTEAFF | TGCGCCAGCAGCTTCGCGGCAAGCACTGAAGCTTTCTTT | once | TRBJ1-1 | . | TRBV5-1
CASRESAGGETQYF | TGTGCCAGCAGAGAATCGGCAGGGGGAGAGACCCAGTACTTC | . | TRBJ2-5 | TRBD1 | TRBV7-9
CASSRAAGTGNFEQFF | TGTGCCAGCAGCCGAGCCGCCGGGACAGGGAATTTTGAGCAGTTCTTC | once | TRBJ2-1 | TRBD1 | TRBV7-3
CASNPGTGLGGFEAFF | TGTGCCAGCAACCCCGGGACAGGGCTAGGGGGTTTTGAAGCTTTCTTT | . | TRBJ1-1 | TRBD1 | TRBV27
CASSPGRSTDTQYF | TGTGCCAGCAGCCCAGGGAGAAGCACAGATACGCAGTATTTT | . | TRBJ2-3 | . | TRBV7-6
CASSREGTGWYEQYF | TGTGCCAGCTCACGCGAGGGGACAGGGTGGTACGAGCAGTACTTC | . | TRBJ2-7 | TRBD1 | TRBV18
CASSVPRGGNYGYTF | TGTGCCAGCAGTGTCCCCAGGGGAGGTAACTATGGCTACACCTTC | . | TRBJ1-2 | . | TRBV28
CASSFSGSETQYF | TGTGCCAGCAGCTTTAGTGGGAGCGAGACCCAGTACTTC | once | TRBJ2-5 | . | TRBV7-2
CASSGRAGRDEQFF | TGCGCCAGCAGCGGGAGGGCAGGGAGGGATGAGCAGTTCTTC | . | TRBJ2-1 | TRBD2 | TRBV5-1
CASSRDSLAEAFF | TGTGCCAGCAGTAGGGACAGCCTCGCTGAAGCTTTCTTT | . | TRBJ1-1 | TRBD1 | TRBV2
CSATGGSEQYF | TGCAGTGCCACGGGGGGAAGCGAGCAGTACTTC | . | TRBJ2-7 | TRBD2 | TRBV20-1
CASSPGREGTEAFF | TGCGCCAGCAGCCCGGGGAGGGAAGGCACTGAAGCTTTCTTT | . | TRBJ1-1 | . | TRBV5-1
CASSLNRNTEAFF | TGTGCCAGCAGCTTAAACCGGAACACTGAAGCTTTCTTT | . | TRBJ1-1 | . | TRBV11-3
CASSTPSEAKNIQYF | TGTGCCAGCAGTACCCCTAGCGAAGCCAAAAACATTCAGTACTTC | . | TRBJ2-4 | . | TRBV6-5
CASSLTAAPGNTIYF | TGTGCCAGCAGCTTAACGGCGGCTCCAGGAAACACCATATATTTT | . | TRBJ1-3 | . | TRBV7-3
CASSKGGPGETQYF | TGTGCCAGCAGTAAAGGAGGGCCCGGTGAGACCCAGTACTTC | . | TRBJ2-5 | . | TRBV5-4
CASSGSTDTQYF | TGTGCCAGCAGTGGTAGCACAGATACGCAGTATTTT | . | TRBJ2-3 | . | TRBV2
CASSQTSGSTDTQYF | TGTGCCAGCAGCCAGACTAGCGGGAGCACAGATACGCAGTATTTT | . | TRBJ2-3 | TRBD2 | TRBV5-4
CASSLAGDGNQPQHF | TGTGCCAGCAGCTTAGCTGGGGATGGCAATCAGCCCCAGCATTTT | . | TRBJ1-5 | . | TRBV7-8
CASSLALTGGGQETQYF | TGTGCCAGCAGCTTAGCGCTAACAGGGGGTGGTCAAGAGACCCAGTACTTC | once | TRBJ2-5 | TRBD1 | TRBV7-9